This paragraph reports one T cell receptor beta chain. The antigen is undetermined. The second PCR ran roughly 6 to 11 cycles with a sample-barcoded 5' primer and J-beta primers. TCRdb fed the 5' RACE reads into MiXCR, producing one record per CDR3 protein. The sample lists some 920,000 distinct CDR3 sequences; roughly 47% were seen once. Russia was home to the donors, healthy Caucasian individuals aged about 6 to 90. Each sample used at least 7 million PBMCs. The sample comes from a study of blood T cells in healthy people across ages. Overall study results and limits: The unsorted PBMCs prevented any conclusive comparison of naive versus antigen-experienced cells. In long-lived donors, naive CD4+ cell counts and diversity exceeded those of aged donors.

The CDR3 is made up of 15 amino acids. V dropped 2 bases and J dropped 1 base, with 11 bases sitting between them. Germline loops: CDR1 KGHSH, CDR2 LQKENI. The rearrangement uses TRBV18 and TRBJ1-1; D not resolved. The sample taken for sequencing was blood. The clonotype was recovered from an older woman in good health. CDR3 protein: CASSPAVLWNTEAFF. In DNA, the CDR3 is TGTGCCAGCTCACCAGCCGTCCTTTGGAACACTGAAGCTTTCTTT.